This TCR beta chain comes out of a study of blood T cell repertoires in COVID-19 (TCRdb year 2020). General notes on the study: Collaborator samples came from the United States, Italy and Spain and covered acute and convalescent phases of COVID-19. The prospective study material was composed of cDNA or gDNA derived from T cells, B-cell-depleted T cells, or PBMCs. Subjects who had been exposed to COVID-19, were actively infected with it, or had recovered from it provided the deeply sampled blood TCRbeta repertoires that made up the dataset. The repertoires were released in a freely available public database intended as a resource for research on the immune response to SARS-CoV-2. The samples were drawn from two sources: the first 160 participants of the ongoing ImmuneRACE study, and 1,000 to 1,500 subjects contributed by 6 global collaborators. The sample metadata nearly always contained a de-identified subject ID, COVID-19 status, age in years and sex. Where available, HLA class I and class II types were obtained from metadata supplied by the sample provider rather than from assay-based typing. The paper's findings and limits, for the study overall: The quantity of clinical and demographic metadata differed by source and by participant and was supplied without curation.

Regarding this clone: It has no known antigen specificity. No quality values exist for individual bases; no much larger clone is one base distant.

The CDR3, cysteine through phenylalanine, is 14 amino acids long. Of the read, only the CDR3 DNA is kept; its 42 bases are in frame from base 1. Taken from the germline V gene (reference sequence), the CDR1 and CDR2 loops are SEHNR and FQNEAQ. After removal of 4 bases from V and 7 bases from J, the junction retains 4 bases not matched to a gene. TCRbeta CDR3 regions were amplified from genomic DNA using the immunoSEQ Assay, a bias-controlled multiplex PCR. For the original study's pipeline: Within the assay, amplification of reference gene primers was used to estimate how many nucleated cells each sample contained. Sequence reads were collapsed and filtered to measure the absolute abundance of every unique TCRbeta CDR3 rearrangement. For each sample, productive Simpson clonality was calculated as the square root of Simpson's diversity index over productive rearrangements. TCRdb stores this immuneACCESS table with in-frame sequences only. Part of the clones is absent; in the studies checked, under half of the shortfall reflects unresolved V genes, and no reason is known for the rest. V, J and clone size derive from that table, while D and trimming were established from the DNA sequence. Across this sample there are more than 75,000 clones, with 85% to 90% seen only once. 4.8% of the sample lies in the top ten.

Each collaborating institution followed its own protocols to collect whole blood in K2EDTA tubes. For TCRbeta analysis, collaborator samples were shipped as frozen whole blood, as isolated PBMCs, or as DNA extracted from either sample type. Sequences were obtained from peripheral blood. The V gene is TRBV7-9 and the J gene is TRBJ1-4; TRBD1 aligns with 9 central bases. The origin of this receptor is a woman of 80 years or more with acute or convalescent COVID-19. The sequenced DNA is TGTGCCAGCAGCTCGTGGGACAGGGTTGAAAAACTGTTTTTT. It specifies CASSSWDRVEKLFF.